These 3 T cell receptor beta chains were sequenced from one sample in a study of Ad26.COV2.S vaccination and SARS-CoV-2 variants. TCRdb's table, derived via immunoSEQ multiplex PCR, lists solely in-frame clones and lacks some. The sample includes 400,000 to 500,000 clones, 80% to 90% seen only once; the top ten take about 2.7%. Treatment denoted: about 20 received Ad26.COV2.S at low or high dose, single or two shots; roughly five received placebo; per-sample allocation not given. It was on day 63 after the first vaccine or placebo injection that samples were taken. Sample: peripheral blood, taken in a trial of Ad26.COV2.S vaccine versus placebo. These TCRs come from a person between 18 and 65 years old who received the Ad26.COV2.S COVID-19 vaccine or a placebo.

This clone was observed a handful of times. This CDR3 is also generated by other DNA sequences in the sample. This chain links TRBV7-2 with TRBJ2-3, with D hard to call. There are 14 residues in the CDR3. Between the trimmed V and J ends, which lost 5 bases and 0 bases, there was a span of 9 bases. Germline V gene sequence: CDR1 SGHTA, CDR2 FQGNSA. The CDR3 nucleotides are TGTGCCAGCAGCCTAGGACCTAGCACAGATACGCAGTATTTT. Protein: CASSLGPSTDTQYF.

This chain connects TRBV9 to TRBJ1-3; D is undetermined. Trimming took 1 base from V and 7 from J, leaving 9 bases between them. Germline CDR1 SGDLS, CDR2 YYNGEE. The CDR3 runs to 13 residues. CDR3: CASSVQAENTIYF. CDR3 coding DNA: TGTGCCAGCAGCGTACAGGCGGAGAACACCATATATTTT.

The chain carries TRBV19 and TRBJ2-3; D unclear. V dropped 5 bases and J dropped 5 bases, with 8 bases sitting between them. CDR3 length equals 12 residues. Germline CDR1 is LNHDA and CDR2 is SQIVND (reference sequence). The chain's CDR3 is CASSPSRDTQYF. The CDR3 coding sequence is TGTGCCAGTAGTCCCTCGCGAGATACGCAGTATTTT.